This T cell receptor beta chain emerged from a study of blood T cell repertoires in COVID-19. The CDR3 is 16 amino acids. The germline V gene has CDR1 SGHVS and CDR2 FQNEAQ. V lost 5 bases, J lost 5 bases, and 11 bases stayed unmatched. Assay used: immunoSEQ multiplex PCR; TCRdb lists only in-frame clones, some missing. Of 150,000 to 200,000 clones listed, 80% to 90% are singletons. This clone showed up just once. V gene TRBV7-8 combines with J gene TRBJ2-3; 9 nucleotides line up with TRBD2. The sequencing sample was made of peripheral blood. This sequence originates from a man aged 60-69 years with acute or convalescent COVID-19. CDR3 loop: CASSPRDSGSIDTQYF. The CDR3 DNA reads TGTGCCAGCAGCCCGCGTGATAGCGGGAGTATAGATACGCAGTATTTT.